The next 26 T cell receptor beta chains were all read from a single sample in a study of T cells in Graves' hyperthyroidism and ophthalmopathy. From RNA transcripts, TCR beta CDR3 regions were amplified. RT-PCR in the first round (using the HTBI primer set) targeted the TCR CDR3. TCRdb itself ran the multiplex PCR reads through MiXCR, one entry per CDR3 protein. The sample has approximately 520,000 distinct CDR3 sequences, about a fifth seen once. The sequenced material came from blood. Every receptor here comes from a man aged 18 to 35 with Graves' hyperthyroidism.

This clonotype was seen many times. Just one base apart from a much larger clone, this may be a read error. This chain joins TRBV28 and TRBJ1-1, with unresolved D. This CDR3 comprises 13 residues. From germline, CDR1 is MDHEN and CDR2 SYDVKM. The CDR3: CAGSRLLNTEAFF. The CDR3 DNA is TGTGCCGGCAGCCGCCTTTTGAACACTGAAGCTTTCTTT.

This clonotype was detected ten times or more. The V gene is TRBV6-5, the J gene TRBJ2-7, with 7 positions matching TRBD1. CDR1 MNHEY and CDR2 SVGAGI come from the germline V gene. With V trimmed by 10 bases and J by 9 bases, 18 bases remained unmatched. The length of the CDR3 is 14 residues. CDR3 protein: CATARDSLLATQYF. The DNA of the CDR3 is TGTGCCACCGCCAGGGACAGTCTTCTTGCGACGCAGTACTTC.

The rearrangement uses TRBV20-1 and TRBJ2-7; 7 positions match TRBD1. The V gene end was trimmed by 6 bases and the J gene end by 2 bases; junction bases not matched to a gene: 10. The CDR3 has 14 residues. The germline CDR1 and CDR2 sequences are DFQATT and SNEGSKA (reference sequence). The CDR3 here is CSASSGQIPYEQYF. DNA for the CDR3: TGCAGTGCATCCTCGGGACAGATACCCTACGAGCAGTACTTC.

The J gene is TRBJ2-7, the V gene TRBV12-3 or TRBV12-4; 7 nucleotides line up with TRBD2. The V segment lost 6 bases and the J segment 1 base; nucleotides outside the gene matches: 9. CDR3 length equals 15 residues. The CDR3 coding sequence is TGTGCCAGCAGCTCTCCGGGACTACCGTCCTACGAGCAGTACTTC. This translates into CASSSPGLPSYEQYF.

Many counts were recorded for this clonotype. The rearrangement links TRBV20-1 to TRBJ2-5, with 10 bases fitting TRBD2. CDR3 length: 18 amino acids. Looked up from germline, CDR1 is DFQATT and CDR2 is SNEGSKA (reference sequence). J was trimmed by 0 bases and V by 6 bases; bases with no gene match: 16. CDR3 region: CSAETGTSGVSYQETQYF. CDR3 bases: TGCAGTGCCGAAACCGGCACTAGCGGGGTTTCGTACCAAGAGACCCAGTACTTC.

This clonotype was seen at least ten times. V gene TRBV28 combines with J gene TRBJ1-5, with 10 bases lining up with TRBD1. CDR1 and CDR2 from the germline V gene are MDHEN and SYDVKM. The CDR3 is 19 amino acids. With 2 bases clipped from V and 0 bases from J, the junction kept 10 bases outside the gene matches. This CDR3 is CASSLRRRGTGVSNQPQHF. In DNA form, the CDR3 reads TGTGCCAGCAGTTTACGTCGCAGGGGGACAGGGGTTAGCAATCAGCCCCAGCATTTT.

The rearrangement links TRBV4-1 to TRBJ1-2; unclear D gene. Germline CDR1 reads MGHRA; CDR2 reads YSYEKL. The germline V and J ends were trimmed by 1 base and 12 bases, with 9 bases remaining between them. This CDR3 is built from 11 residues. The CDR3 protein is CASSQVRGHTF. CDR3 bases: TGCGCCAGCAGCCAAGTGAGAGGCCACACCTTC.

This clonotype has ten or more counts. Likely a read error: the CDR3 ends without its conserved phenylalanine or tryptophan. The rearrangement uses TRBV27 and TRBJ1-1; possibly TRBD1 for D (6 bases). The CDR3 spans 13 residues. V lost 11 bases and J lost 1, with 14 bases in between. Germline V lookup: CDR1 MNHEY, CDR2 SMNVEV (reference sequence). The chain's CDR3 is CASRGGQNTEAFL. The CDR3 coding sequence is TGTGCCTCCCGGGGGGGGCAGAACACTGAAGCTTTCCTT.

This clonotype was seen ten or more times. Written as DNA, the CDR3 is TGTGCCAGCAGCTCCTGGACAGGGACGAACACCGGGGAGCTGTTTTTT. Encoded protein: CASSSWTGTNTGELFF. The chain joins TRBV12-3 or TRBV12-4 to TRBJ2-2; 8 bases fit TRBD1. The CDR3 runs 16 residues. V gave up 6 bases and J gave up 0 bases; unmatched junction bases: 6.

V is TRBV20-1 and J is TRBJ2-7; maybe TRBD1 (5 bases). The CDR3 is 11 residues long. Germline V gives CDR1 DFQATT, CDR2 SNEGSKA (reference sequence). Trimming took 3 bases from V and 5 from J, leaving 8 bases between them. CDR3 in amino acids: CSARQGHEQYF. The CDR3 DNA sequence: TGCAGTGCTAGGCAGGGCCACGAGCAGTACTTC.

This clonotype was counted ten times or more. The V and J genes are TRBV5-1 and TRBJ2-2; 7 bases fit TRBD2. Germline lookup yields CDR1 SGHRS and CDR2 YFSETQ. The length of the CDR3 is 12 residues. Trimming at V came to 7 bases and at J to 3 bases, leaving 0 bases not matched to a gene. Written as DNA, the CDR3 is TGCGCCAGCGCGGGGGACACCGGGGAGCTGTTTTTT. Its translation is CASAGDTGELFF.

This clonotype has ten or more counts. The V call is TRBV5-1, the J call TRBJ1-2; the D gene is possibly TRBD1 (5 bases). The V end was cut by 1 base, the J end by 7 bases, with 14 bases between. CDR1 and CDR2 (germline): SGHRS, YFSETQ. CDR3 length: 14 residues. The CDR3 loop is CASSLQGGDRGYTF. CDR3 sequence (DNA): TGCGCCAGCAGCTTGCAGGGCGGGGATCGTGGCTACACCTTC.

V and J are TRBV28 and TRBJ2-7; 13 bases fit TRBD2. The trim removed 7 bases at V and 5 bases at J, leaving 5 bases unmatched. In germline, CDR1 is MDHEN, CDR2 SYDVKM. This CDR3 contains 14 residues. CDR3 protein: CASIEGTSGNEQYF. In DNA form, the CDR3 reads TGTGCCAGCATTGAGGGGACTAGCGGGAACGAGCAGTACTTC.

There are a few counts of this clonotype. V gene TRBV2 combines with J gene TRBJ2-5, with 8 bases lining up with TRBD1. The ends lost 6 bases at V and 1 base at J; junction bases unmatched: 7. Looked up from germline, CDR1 is SNHLY and CDR2 is FYNNEI. The CDR3 is 15 amino acids. The DNA for the CDR3 is TGTGCCAGCAGAGTGGACAGGGCCATCCAAGAGACCCAGTACTTC. This translates into CASRVDRAIQETQYF.

This clonotype was recorded many times. The chain carries TRBV12-3 or TRBV12-4 and TRBJ1-2; D uncertain. The CDR3 extends over 15 amino acids. Trimming pared 5 bases from V and 3 bases from J, leaving 16 bases between. The CDR3 DNA reads TGTGCCAGCAGTCCCGGCGGGTGGGGATACTATGGCTACACCTTC. This codes for CASSPGGWGYYGYTF.

Comments on this clonotype: One end of the junction is discordant with germline, which a read error may explain. The genes are TRBV10-3 and TRBJ2-5; D is unresolved. The CDR3 is 12 amino acids. Germline V gene data show CDR1 as ENHRY and CDR2 as SYGVKD. Here the CDR3 reads CVISEVEETQYF. The CDR3 coding sequence is TGTGTCATCAGCGAGGTCGAAGAGACCCAGTACTTC.

The rearrangement links TRBV9 to TRBJ1-2; 7 bases are shared with TRBD1. Germline lookup yields CDR1 SGDLS and CDR2 YYNGEE. V trimming: 4 bases; J trimming: 4 bases; junction bases outside the gene matches: 10. CDR3 length: 15 amino acids. DNA of the CDR3: TGTGCCAGCAGCCAGGAGGCAGGGGGAGTCTATGGCTACACCTTC. Its protein product is CASSQEAGGVYGYTF. The full variable domain, its missing parts supplied by reference TRBV9 and TRBJ1-2, is DSGVTQTPKHLITATGQRVTLRCSPRSGDLSVYWYQQSLDQGLQFLIQYYNGEERAKGNILERFSAQQFPDLHSELNLSSLELGDSALYFCASSQEAGGVYGYTFGSGTRLTVV.

The gene calls are TRBV12-3 or TRBV12-4 and TRBJ1-1, with a tentative D call TRBD1 (5 bases). CDR3 length: 12 amino acids. The V end lost 1 base, the J end lost 7 bases, and 7 bases lay between the germline ends. CDR3: CASSLERGEAFF. The CDR3 region has the DNA TGTGCCAGCAGTTTAGAGAGGGGTGAAGCTTTCTTT.

This clonotype was seen many times. The rearrangement links TRBV27 to TRBJ2-7; D unresolved. Germline V gives CDR1 MNHEY, CDR2 SMNVEV (reference sequence). Trimming cost V 1 base and J 5 bases, with 3 bases left between them. This CDR3 is 11 amino acids long. DNA for the CDR3: TGTGCCAGCAGTTTATGGGACGAGCAGTACTTC. Its translation: CASSLWDEQYF.

This clonotype was observed at least ten times. This sequence joins TRBV12-3 or TRBV12-4 and TRBJ1-1, with 7 positions matching TRBD1. The CDR3 sequence is 12 residues long. After removal of 4 bases from V and 11 bases from J, the junction contained 7 bases not matched to a gene. The CDR3 DNA follows: TGTGCCAGCAGTTGGAAAGGGGGCCTTGCTTTCTTT. This codes for CASSWKGGLAFF.

This clonotype has ten or more counts. The rearrangement links TRBV27 to TRBJ2-7; D not certain. Trimming removed 4 bases from V and 2 bases from J, with 9 bases in between. Germline V gene lookup returns CDR1 MNHEY and CDR2 SMNVEV (reference sequence). The CDR3 spans 13 residues. The CDR3 DNA is TGTGCCAGCAGTTATGGCAGTACCTACGAGCAGTACTTC. Its translation is CASSYGSTYEQYF.

This clonotype came up many times. The chain combines TRBV6-1 with TRBJ1-3, with D maybe TRBD1 (6 bases). The CDR3 loop spans 15 amino acids. The ends were cut back, 3 bases at V and 0 bases at J, with 9 bases in the middle. Germline V lookup: CDR1 MNHNS, CDR2 SASEGT. The CDR3 coding sequence is TGTGCCAGCAGTGAGACAGGCGGCTCTGGAAACACCATATATTTT. This encodes CASSETGGSGNTIYF.

The chain employs TRBV11-2 and TRBJ2-7; D is unclear. Germline V gene data show CDR1 as SGHAT and CDR2 as FQNNGV. The CDR3 consists of 14 residues. With 3 bases removed from V and 4 bases from J, the gap between germline ends came to 13 bases. In DNA, the CDR3 is TGTGCCAGCAGCTTCGGGTTCTTAGGGTACGAGCAGTACTTC. It codes for CASSFGFLGYEQYF.

This clonotype was counted many times. J is TRBJ2-7 and V is TRBV28, with 8 bases fitting TRBD1. CDR1 is MDHEN, CDR2 SYDVKM, per germline. V gave up 3 bases and J gave up 5 bases; unmatched junction bases: 9. This CDR3 is built from 15 residues. DNA for the CDR3: TGTGCCAGCAGTTTCTGGGGGGACAGGAACCACGAGCAGTACTTC. As protein: CASSFWGDRNHEQYF.

The sample holds a few counts of this clonotype. The CDR3 spells CASIPGTGTGELFF. The CDR3 coding sequence is TGTGCCAGCATCCCCGGGACAGGCACCGGGGAGCTGTTTTTT. The V gene is TRBV2, the J gene TRBJ2-2; 8 bases map to TRBD1. Germline V gene sequence: CDR1 SNHLY, CDR2 FYNNEI. The trim removed 7 bases at V and 4 bases at J, leaving 5 bases unmatched. CDR3 length: 14 amino acids.

This clonotype showed up many times. DNA for the CDR3: TGTGCCAGCGTACGGGTTTTCCAGGGGAACACTGAAGCTTTCTTT. It yields the protein CASVRVFQGNTEAFF. V and J are TRBV6-1 and TRBJ1-1, with D possibly TRBD1 on 5 matching bases. CDR1 and CDR2 from the germline V gene are MNHNS and SASEGT. The CDR3 runs 15 residues. The V end was cut by 8 bases, the J end by 1 base, with 17 bases between.